This T cell receptor beta chain was retrieved from a study of cytomegalovirus exposure and HLA in healthy donors (dated 2017 in TCRdb). Regarding the research as a whole: According to a later analysis, the 120 or so validation repertoires were produced on the same platform as the roughly 600 repertoires of the first cohort. The study combined high-throughput TCR immunosequencing, statistical association of individual TCRs with disease status, and machine learning to predict cytomegalovirus infection status. Along with the approximately 650-subject first cohort, a separate validation cohort of over 90 different subjects was used. The study was designed to test whether signatures of past pathogen exposure could be identified by cataloging public T cell receptors.

This clone was detected only once. No antigen is known for it. No much larger clone exists at a distance of one base, and base qualities are not known. The donors were included in the validation cohort of 100 to 150 subjects, a group kept apart from the roughly 700-subject first cohort. CDR1 and CDR2, looked up from the germline V gene, are ENHRY and SYGVKD. V and J are trimmed by 9 bases and 2 bases, and the gene matches miss 7 bases of the junction. The CDR3 spans 14 residues, from the cysteine through the phenylalanine. The entry retains the CDR3 DNA only, 42 bases that are in frame from base 1. Library preparation employed the immunoSEQ multiplex PCR assay. The original methods were these. A statistical classification framework was built for diagnosing cytomegalovirus status from the catalog of TCR beta chain sequences. TCRdb took over this immuneACCESS table, retaining in-frame rearrangements with V and J assigned. Such tables are incomplete; in checked studies, under half of the missing clones stem from an unresolved V gene, and the remainder is unexplained. D and trimming come from the DNA, and the V and J calls and clone size come from that table. The sample table lists tens of thousands of clones, more than 75% of them with a count of one. The ten top clones hold approximately 2% of the sample.

The study at large found these results: Across donors, most TCR sequences were observed very rarely, whereas some public TCRs were present in many individuals. In both the original and validation cohorts, the classifier was reported to diagnose cytomegalovirus status with high specificity and sensitivity. A later analysis had no HLA typing for the validation cohort, so co-occurrence there was scored across all 120 or so repertoires. In vitro tests confirmed that a few of the cytomegalovirus-associated TCR beta chains recognize cytomegalovirus antigens. A total of about 180 TCR beta chains were listed by the study as associated with cytomegalovirus. It was suggested by the authors that the approach could potentially be generalized to other disease states and immunological phenotypes. Of the cluster scores, about 94% were above 0 in a later analysis, which found that TCRs clustered in the first cohort also tended to co-occur in the 95 to 150 validation repertoires.

The sequence is built from TRBV10-3 and TRBJ1-3; TRBD1 aligns with 7 central bases. Sequenced input: PBMCs. The TCR was taken from a man aged 25-45 years in good health and CMV-seronegative. The CDR3 corresponds to CAIEPGTAGNTIYF. The nucleotides are TGTGCCATTGAACCAGGGACAGCTGGAAACACCATATATTTT.